This T cell receptor (beta chain) was captured by sequencing in a study of circulating CD8 cells and anti-PD-1 response in melanoma. As for the study in general: Responders had complete or partial responses; non-responders had stable or progressive disease. Findings of the study overall: At M1, fewer than 8% of TRB clonotypes appeared in multiple subsets.

Sorting of live CD3+CD8+TCRalphabeta+ cells by PD-1 and/or TIGIT gave four subsets. The V gene's germline CDR1 is SQVTM and CDR2 ANQGSEA. The CDR3 consists of 13 residues. Trimming cost V 4 bases and J 6 bases, with 16 bases left between them. By frequency in the sample, this clonotype is large. The antigen is unknown. The QIAseq Immune Repertoire TCR panel built the libraries from roughly 15 ng of total RNA. MiXCR, applied by TCRdb to the reads, yields one record per CDR3 protein. The table includes 450 to 600 distinct CDR3 sequences, 7% detected once. The source is a human donor with melanoma. The starting material was CD8+ T cells from PBMCs, obtained at baseline or after one month of anti-PD-1 therapy (not recorded which). The chain carries TRBV29-1 and TRBJ2-7, with D possibly being TRBD1 (5 bases). The CDR3 here is CSVAGDSRVEQYF. The CDR3 nucleotides are TGCAGCGTTGCGGGCGACAGTCGTGTCGAGCAGTACTTC.